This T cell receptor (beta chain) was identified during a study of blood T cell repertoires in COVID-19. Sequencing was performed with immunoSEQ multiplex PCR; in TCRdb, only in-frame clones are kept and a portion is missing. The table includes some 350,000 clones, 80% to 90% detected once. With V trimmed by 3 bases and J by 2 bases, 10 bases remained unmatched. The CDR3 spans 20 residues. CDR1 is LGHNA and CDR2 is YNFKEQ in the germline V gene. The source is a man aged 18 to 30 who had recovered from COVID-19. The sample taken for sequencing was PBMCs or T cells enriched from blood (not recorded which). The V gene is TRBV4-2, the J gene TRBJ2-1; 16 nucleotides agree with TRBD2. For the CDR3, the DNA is TGTGCCAGCAGCCAGGCCTCCGGGACTAGCGGGAGGGGGACCTACAATGAGCAGTTCTTC. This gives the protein CASSQASGTSGRGTYNEQFF.